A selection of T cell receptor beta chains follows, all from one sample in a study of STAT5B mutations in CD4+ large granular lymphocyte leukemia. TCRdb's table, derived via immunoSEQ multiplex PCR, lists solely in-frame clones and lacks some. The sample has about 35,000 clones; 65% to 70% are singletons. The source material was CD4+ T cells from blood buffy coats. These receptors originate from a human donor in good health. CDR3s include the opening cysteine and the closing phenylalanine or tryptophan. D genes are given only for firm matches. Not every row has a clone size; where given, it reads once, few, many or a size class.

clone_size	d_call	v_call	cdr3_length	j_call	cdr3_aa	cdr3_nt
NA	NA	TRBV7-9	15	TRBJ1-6	CASSLAGEGNSPLHF	TGTGCCAGCAGCTTAGCAGGGGAGGGTAATTCACCCCTCCACTTT
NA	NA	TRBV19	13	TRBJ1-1	CASRIPGTPKAFF	TGTGCCAGTAGGATTCCCGGGACACCTAAAGCTTTCTTT
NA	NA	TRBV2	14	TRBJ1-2	CASSEGTASGGYTF	TGTGCCAGCAGTGAAGGGACAGCCTCGGGTGGCTACACCTTC
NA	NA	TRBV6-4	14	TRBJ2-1	CASSPGQTNAEQFF	TGTGCCAGCAGCCCTGGGCAGACAAATGCAGAGCAGTTCTTC
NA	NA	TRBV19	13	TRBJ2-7	CASSIDRGYEQYF	TGTGCCAGTAGTATAGACAGGGGCTACGAGCAGTACTTC
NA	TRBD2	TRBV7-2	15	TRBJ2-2	CASSLGSGVGGELFF	TGTGCCAGCAGCTTGGGTAGCGGGGTTGGCGGGGAGCTGTTTTTT
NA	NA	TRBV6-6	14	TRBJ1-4	CASRGDRYNDKLFF	TGTGCCAGCAGGGGGGACCGTTATAATGACAAACTGTTTTTT
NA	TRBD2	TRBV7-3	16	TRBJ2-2	CASSSGLAVNTGELFF	TGTGCCAGCAGCTCAGGACTAGCGGTGAACACCGGGGAGCTGTTTTTT
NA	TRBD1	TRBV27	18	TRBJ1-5	CASSPGLGQGQGNQPQHF	TGTGCCAGCAGTCCCGGGCTTGGACAGGGACAGGGCAATCAGCCCCAGCATTTT
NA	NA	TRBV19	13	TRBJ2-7	CASSIKAGYEQYF	TGTGCCAGTAGTATAAAAGCAGGCTACGAGCAGTACTTC
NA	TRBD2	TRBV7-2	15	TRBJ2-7	CASSLGLAGVHEQYF	TGTGCCAGCAGCTTAGGACTAGCGGGGGTTCACGAGCAGTACTTC
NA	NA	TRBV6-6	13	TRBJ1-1	CASTQDRYTEAFF	TGTGCCAGCACACAGGACCGCTACACTGAAGCTTTCTTT
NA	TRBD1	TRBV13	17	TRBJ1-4	CASSPNPGTGSHEKLFF	TGTGCCAGCAGCCCGAATCCCGGGACAGGGTCTCATGAAAAACTGTTTTTT
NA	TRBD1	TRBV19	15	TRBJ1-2	CASSIGQGAIYGYTF	TGTGCCAGTAGTATAGGGCAGGGGGCAATCTATGGCTACACCTTC
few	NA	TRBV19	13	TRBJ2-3	CASSMRGTDTQYF	TGTGCCAGTAGTATGAGGGGTACAGATACGCAGTATTTT
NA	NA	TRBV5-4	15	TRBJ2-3	CASRTGGGGVDTQYF	TGTGCCAGCAGAACAGGGGGAGGGGGCGTAGATACGCAGTATTTT
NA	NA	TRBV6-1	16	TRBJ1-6	CASSAKQGTYNSPLHF	TGTGCCAGCAGTGCCAAACAGGGAACCTATAATTCACCCCTCCACTTT
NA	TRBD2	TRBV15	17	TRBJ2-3	CATSDGSGVRNTDTQYF	TGTGCCACCAGCGATGGTAGCGGGGTAAGAAATACAGATACGCAGTATTTT
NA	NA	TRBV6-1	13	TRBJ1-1	CASTGTRVTEAFF	TGTGCCAGCACCGGGACACGGGTCACTGAAGCTTTCTTT
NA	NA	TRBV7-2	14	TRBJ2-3	CASSFGLSTDTQYF	TGTGCCAGCAGCTTCGGCTTAAGCACAGATACGCAGTATTTT
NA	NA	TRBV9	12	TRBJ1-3	CASSASGNTIYF	TGTGCCAGCAGCGCCTCTGGAAACACCATATATTTT
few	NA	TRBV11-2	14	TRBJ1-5	CASSSLDSGEPQHF	TGTGCCAGCAGCTCGCTGGACAGTGGGGAGCCCCAGCATTTT
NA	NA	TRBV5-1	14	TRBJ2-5	CASSLGAGQETQYF	TGCGCCAGCAGCTTGGGGGCAGGCCAAGAGACCCAGTACTTC
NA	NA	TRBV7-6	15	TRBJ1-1	CASSLGGGKGTEAFF	TGTGCCAGCAGCTTAGGGGGGGGCAAAGGCACTGAAGCTTTCTTT
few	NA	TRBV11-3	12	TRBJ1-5	CASSLAGGPQHF	TGTGCCAGCAGCTTGGCCGGAGGCCCCCAGCATTTT
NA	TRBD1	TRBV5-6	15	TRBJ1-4	CASSIWTGTNEKLFF	TGTGCCAGCAGCATATGGACAGGGACTAATGAAAAACTGTTTTTT
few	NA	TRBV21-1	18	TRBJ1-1	CASSKGAGGSSMNTEAFF	TGTGCCAGCAGCAAAGGGGCGGGTGGTTCTTCAATGAACACTGAAGCTTTCTTT
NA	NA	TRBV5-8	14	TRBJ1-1	CASSHRRQNTEAFF	TGTGCCAGCAGCCACCGACGACAGAACACTGAAGCTTTCTTT
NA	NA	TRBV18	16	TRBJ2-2	CASSPPFQGGTGELFF	TGTGCCAGCTCACCACCATTTCAGGGCGGAACCGGGGAGCTGTTTTTT
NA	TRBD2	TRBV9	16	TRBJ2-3	CASSVGASGYTDTQYF	TGTGCCAGCAGCGTAGGCGCTAGCGGATACACAGATACGCAGTATTTT
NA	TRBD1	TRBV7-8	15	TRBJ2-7	CASSISWDRAYEQYF	TGTGCCAGCAGCATATCCTGGGACAGAGCCTACGAGCAGTACTTC
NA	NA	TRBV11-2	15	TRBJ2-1	CASSLGGDFFNEQFF	TGTGCCAGCAGCTTAGGGGGAGACTTTTTCAATGAGCAGTTCTTC
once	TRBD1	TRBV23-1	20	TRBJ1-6	CASSHRDRESRLPYNSPLHF	TGCGCCAGCAGTCACCGGGACAGGGAAAGCCGCTTGCCCTATAATTCACCCCTCCACTTT
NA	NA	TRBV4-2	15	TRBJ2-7	CASSQEFLSSYEQYF	TGTGCCAGCAGTCAAGAATTCTTAAGCTCCTACGAGCAGTACTTC
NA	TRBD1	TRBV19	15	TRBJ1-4	CASSIGGTGNEKLFF	TGTGCCAGTAGTATAGGCGGGACAGGGAATGAAAAACTGTTTTTT
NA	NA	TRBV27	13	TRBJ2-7	CASSPRPDYEQYF	TGTGCCAGCAGTCCCCGGCCAGACTACGAGCAGTACTTC
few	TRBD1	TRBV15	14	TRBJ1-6	CATRRDRGLSPLHF	TGTGCCACGCGCCGGGACAGGGGGCTTTCACCCCTCCACTTT
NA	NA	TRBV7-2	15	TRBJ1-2	CASSLWLGFNYGYTF	TGTGCCAGCAGCTTATGGCTGGGGTTTAACTATGGCTACACCTTC
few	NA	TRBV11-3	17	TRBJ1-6	CASSLGRSSSYNSPLHF	TGTGCCAGCAGCTTAGGACGTTCGAGCTCCTATAATTCACCCCTCCACTTT
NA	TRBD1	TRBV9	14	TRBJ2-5	CASSGGTGKETQYF	TGTGCCAGCAGCGGAGGGACAGGGAAAGAGACCCAGTACTTC
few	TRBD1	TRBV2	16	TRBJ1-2	CASRDAGTGGVGGYTF	TGTGCCAGCAGAGACGCCGGGACAGGGGGCGTAGGGGGCTACACCTTC
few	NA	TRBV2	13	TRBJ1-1	CASSGTWNTEAFF	TGTGCCAGCAGTGGGACATGGAACACTGAAGCTTTCTTT
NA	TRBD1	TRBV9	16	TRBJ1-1	CASSVDAGGKNTEAFF	TGTGCCAGCAGCGTAGACGCAGGGGGGAAAAACACTGAAGCTTTCTTT
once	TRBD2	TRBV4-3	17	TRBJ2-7	CASSPTTSGGTTYEQYF	TGCGCCAGCAGCCCAACCACCAGCGGGGGGACGACCTACGAGCAGTACTTC
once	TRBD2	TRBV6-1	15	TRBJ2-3	CASSELAGSTDTQYF	TGTGCCAGCAGTGAACTAGCGGGGAGCACAGATACGCAGTATTTT